The rows below give T cell receptor beta chains drawn from one sample of a study of PD-1 blockade in classical Hodgkin lymphoma. Clones were sequenced by immunoSEQ multiplex PCR, and TCRdb holds only the in-frame ones, with some missing. Here the sample spans 130,000 to 150,000 clones, 78% being singletons. The material was peripheral blood mononuclear cells (PBMCs), obtained before the second cycle of nivolumab. The receptor set was obtained from a human donor with classical Hodgkin lymphoma. Both conserved end residues are part of each CDR3. D genes are given only for firm matches. Clone size is not always given. Where it is, it says once, few, many or a class for expanded clones.

size	V	length	D	J	DNA	CDR3
.	TRBV30	12	.	TRBJ1-1	TGTGCCTGGAGTGCGGGGAGGGCTGAAGCTTTCTTT	CAWSAGRAEAFF
.	TRBV28	15	.	TRBJ1-4	TGTGCCAGCAGTCACTACACAGCAACCAATGAAAAACTGTTTTTT	CASSHYTATNEKLFF
.	TRBV27	17	.	TRBJ2-7	TGTGCCAGCAGCATGTCCCCCAAGGGGGGGAGCTCCTACGAGCAGTACTTC	CASSMSPKGGSSYEQYF
.	TRBV12-5	18	.	TRBJ1-5	TGTGCTAGTGGTTTGGTCCTGGGTCACAGGTATAGCAATCAGCCCCAGCATTTT	CASGLVLGHRYSNQPQHF
.	TRBV7-2	14	TRBD1	TRBJ1-2	TGTGCCAGCAGCGTCGACAGGGGAAGCTATGGCTACACCTTC	CASSVDRGSYGYTF
.	TRBV6-5	14	.	TRBJ1-5	TGTGCCAGCAGTATCGGGGCAAGCAATCAGCCCCAGCATTTT	CASSIGASNQPQHF
.	TRBV19	14	.	TRBJ1-1	TGTGCCAGTAGTATCCGAGGGGGATCCACTGAAGCTTTCTTT	CASSIRGGSTEAFF
.	TRBV6-6	13	TRBD1	TRBJ1-2	TGTGCCAGCAGTCGGGACAGGGACTATGGCTACACCTTC	CASSRDRDYGYTF
.	TRBV7-3	13	.	TRBJ1-2	TGTGCCAGCAGCTCGGCTATGGGAGGAGGCTACACCTTC	CASSSAMGGGYTF
.	TRBV12-5	12	.	TRBJ1-1	TGTGCTAGTGGGAGGGAGAACACTGAAGCTTTCTTT	CASGRENTEAFF
.	TRBV2	13	.	TRBJ2-1	TGTGCCAGCAAGGGGTTATCGCTCAATGAGCAGTTCTTC	CASKGLSLNEQFF
once	TRBV9	16	TRBD1	TRBJ1-5	TGTGCCAGCAGCGCCGGGACAGAAAGTGCTTATCAGCCCCAGCATTTT	CASSAGTESAYQPQHF
.	TRBV7-3	14	TRBD1	TRBJ1-1	TGTGCCAGCAGCTCTCAGGGGGCGAACACTGAAGCTTTCTTT	CASSSQGANTEAFF
.	TRBV27	14	TRBD1	TRBJ1-5	TGTGCCAGCAGCCCGGGACAGGGAAGGCAGCCCCAGCATTTT	CASSPGQGRQPQHF
.	TRBV5-1	17	.	TRBJ1-4	TGCGCCAGCAGCTACCTACCAGGACAGATTCATCGGGAAAAACTGTTTTTT	CASSYLPGQIHREKLFF
many	TRBV11-2	15	.	TRBJ2-5	TGTGCCAGCAGCTTCCCACTAGCTCGCCAAGAGACCCAGTACTTC	CASSFPLARQETQYF
.	TRBV5-4	14	TRBD1	TRBJ2-5	TGTGCCAGCAGCTCCGGACAGGACCAAGAGACCCAGTACTTC	CASSSGQDQETQYF
.	TRBV28	17	TRBD1	TRBJ1-1	TGTGCCAGCAGTCACCATTGGGACAGGGGACTGAACACTGAAGCTTTCTTT	CASSHHWDRGLNTEAFF
few	TRBV27	18	TRBD2	TRBJ2-1	TGTGCCAGCAGACTATTAGGACTAGCGGGGGGGCTAGGCAATGAGCAGTTCTTC	CASRLLGLAGGLGNEQFF
.	TRBV6-1	13	.	TRBJ1-1	TGTGCCAGCAGTGGGCAGCTGAACACTGAAGCTTTCTTT	CASSGQLNTEAFF
once	TRBV28	22	TRBD2	TRBJ2-1	TGTGCCAGCAGTTTTCTTCGTCAGGGACTAGCGGGGGCCTCAAGCTCCTACAATGAGCAGTTCTTC	CASSFLRQGLAGASSSYNEQFF
.	TRBV6-5	16	TRBD1	TRBJ1-2	TGTGCCAGCAGTTACTTATCAGGGGGCGGGAGATATGGCTACACCTTC	CASSYLSGGGRYGYTF
once	TRBV2	15	.	TRBJ2-7	TGTGCCAGCAGTGAAGTGGGGGGACAGCTGCATCAGCAGTACTTC	CASSEVGGQLHQQYF
.	TRBV5-4	16	.	TRBJ2-3	TGTGCCAGCAGCTTGTTGGCTACCTCTAGCACAGATACGCAGTATTTT	CASSLLATSSTDTQYF
.	TRBV4-2	15	TRBD2	TRBJ2-7	TGTGCCAGCAGCCAAGAGTTAGCGGGAGCCCACGAGCAGTACTTC	CASSQELAGAHEQYF
.	TRBV27	15	.	TRBJ2-2	TGTGCCAGCAGTTCCCCGGACATATACACCGGGGAGCTGTTTTTT	CASSSPDIYTGELFF
.	TRBV7-3	16	TRBD1	TRBJ2-1	TGTGCCAGCAGCTTGGACGGGACAGGGTTGGGCAATGAGCAGTTCTTC	CASSLDGTGLGNEQFF
few	TRBV5-4	15	.	TRBJ2-3	TGTGCCAGCAGCCCCGACGGGGGAAGGGCAGATACGCAGTATTTT	CASSPDGGRADTQYF
.	TRBV6-5	13	TRBD1	TRBJ1-1	TGTGCCAGCAGGTCCGGGACAGGGGGCGGGAGTGGGTTT	CASRSGTGGGSGF
.	TRBV7-6	15	.	TRBJ1-1	TGTGCCAGCAGCTTAGTTTGGGGGAGGAACACTGAAGCTTTCTTT	CASSLVWGRNTEAFF
few	TRBV13	14	TRBD1	TRBJ1-1	TGTGCCAGCAGCTGGACAGGGGTGAACGAAGAAGCTTTCTTT	CASSWTGVNEEAFF
.	TRBV29-1	13	TRBD1	TRBJ1-4	TGCAGCGTTGTGGACAGGGCGAACGAAAAACTGTTTTTT	CSVVDRANEKLFF
.	TRBV25-1	13	.	TRBJ2-1	TGTGCCAGCAGTCTGGGTAGGCCCGATGAGCAGTTCTTC	CASSLGRPDEQFF
.	TRBV28	15	.	TRBJ2-7	TGTGCCAGCAGTTTACCCGGGACTCTATCCTACGAGCAGTACTTC	CASSLPGTLSYEQYF
.	TRBV13	15	TRBD2	TRBJ2-1	TGTGCCAGCGCTTATCACGGGACTAGTGGGGGTGAGCAGTTCTTC	CASAYHGTSGGEQFF
.	TRBV5-1	15	TRBD1	TRBJ2-2	TGCGCCAGCAGCAAACAGGGGGTGACCACCGGGGAGCTGTTTTTT	CASSKQGVTTGELFF
once	TRBV19	16	TRBD1	TRBJ2-2	TGTGCCAGCCTTACTCGGGACAGGGGGCAGGGCGGGGAGCTGTTTTTT	CASLTRDRGQGGELFF
.	TRBV7-3	14	.	TRBJ2-7	TGTGCCAGCATCCCCGGCGGGGATCCATACGAGCAGTACTTC	CASIPGGDPYEQYF
.	TRBV7-6	15	TRBD1	TRBJ2-1	TGTGCCTGGGGGACAGGGGCGACTGGAAACAATGAGCAGTTCTTC	CAWGTGATGNNEQFF
.	TRBV19	13	.	TRBJ2-7	TGTGCCAGTACCACAGGAAGCTCCTACGAGCAGTACTTC	CASTTGSSYEQYF
.	TRBV19	16	.	TRBJ1-3	TGTGCCAGTAGTATGAAGGCCCATAGCTCTGGAAACACCATATATTTT	CASSMKAHSSGNTIYF
few	TRBV6-1	15	.	TRBJ1-5	TGTGCCAGCAGGATGACAGGAGATAGCAATCAGCCCCAGCATTTT	CASRMTGDSNQPQHF
.	TRBV7-2	16	TRBD1	TRBJ1-2	TGTGCCAGCAGCTTAAACCCGCCGGGACAGGGTGGTGGCTACACCTTC	CASSLNPPGQGGGYTF
few	TRBV7-8	12	.	TRBJ2-1	TGTGCCAGCAGCCTCGAGGGTCTTGAGCAGTTCTTC	CASSLEGLEQFF
once	TRBV6-5	16	.	TRBJ2-7	TGTGCCAGCAGTTACTGGGGATGGAGGGGGTCCTACGAGCAGTACTTC	CASSYWGWRGSYEQYF